One sample yielded the 8 T cell receptor beta chains listed below, sequenced in a study of T cell responses to AZD1222 COVID-19 vaccine (dated by TCRdb to the early 2020s). Libraries were prepared through the immunoSEQ multiplex PCR assay. Not all clones reach the TCRdb copy of this immuneACCESS table, which keeps in-frame sequences only. Checked studies attribute under half of the gap to unresolved V genes and leave the rest unexplained. Recorded for this sample are about 120,000 clones; approximately 86% of them occurred a single time. About 3% of the sample goes to the ten largest clones. Taken with the paper, the label for time point translates to: about 28 days (+/-7) after the second vaccine dose. The source material was peripheral blood, sampled 28 days after the second AZD1222 dose. The receptors were gathered from an adult who received the AZD1222 COVID-19 vaccine.

The V gene is TRBV9, the J gene TRBJ1-2; maybe TRBD1 (6 bases). CDR3 length: 18 amino acids. V was clipped by 3 bases and J by 1 base, with 22 bases between them. The V gene's germline CDR1 is SGDLS and CDR2 YYNGEE. CDR3 sequence reads: CASSGLGSSTGLNYGYTF. In nucleotides, the CDR3 is TGTGCCAGCAGCGGCTTGGGGAGTTCGACAGGACTTAACTATGGCTACACCTTC. The full variable domain, its missing parts supplied by reference TRBV9 and TRBJ1-2, is DSGVTQTPKHLITATGQRVTLRCSPRSGDLSVYWYQQSLDQGLQFLIQYYNGEERAKGNILERFSAQQFPDLHSELNLSSLELGDSALYFCASSGLGSSTGLNYGYTFGSGTRLTVV.

The chain has TRBV6-5 and TRBJ2-1; D ambiguous. Germline lookup yields CDR1 MNHEY and CDR2 SVGAGI. V was clipped by 2 bases and J by 6 bases, with 11 bases between them. This CDR3 spans 14 amino acids. CDR3 protein: CASSYGWTGNEQFF. The CDR3, as DNA: TGTGCCAGCAGTTACGGGTGGACCGGCAATGAGCAGTTCTTC.

The chain links TRBV5-1 to TRBJ2-6, with a tentative D call TRBD2 (6 bases). The V and J ends lost 3 bases and 0 bases respectively, with 16 bases between them. CDR1 is SGHRS, CDR2 YFSETQ, per germline. This CDR3 is 18 amino acids long. This CDR3 reads CASSSTGLQSSGANVLTF. CDR3 in DNA: TGCGCCAGCAGCTCTACGGGACTGCAGAGCTCTGGGGCCAACGTCCTGACTTTC.

The V call is TRBV30, the J call TRBJ1-2; no clear D. Trimming cost V 2 bases and J 8 bases, with 12 bases left between them. The CDR3 totals 12 residues. The germline V gene has CDR1 GTSNPN and CDR2 SVGIG (reference sequence). The CDR3 sequence: CAWSSLGSGYTF. The CDR3 coding sequence is TGTGCCTGGAGTTCGTTAGGGTCAGGCTACACCTTC.

This clone was detected only once. The chain combines TRBV11-2 with TRBJ1-6; maybe TRBD1 (6 bases). The germline V gene encodes CDR1 SGHAT and CDR2 FQNNGV. This CDR3 contains 12 residues. Trimming removed 5 bases at V and 10 bases at J, with 9 bases between. DNA for the CDR3: TGTGCCAGCAGCCCGGGGGCGTCACCCCTCCACTTT. It codes for CASSPGASPLHF.

In nucleotides, the CDR3 is TGTGCCAGCATCGGAACCCTGGGGGTTAATTCACCCCTCCACTTT. It specifies CASIGTLGVNSPLHF. The chain carries TRBV7-9 and TRBJ1-6, with D perhaps matching TRBD1 (5 bases). The germline V gene has CDR1 SEHNR and CDR2 FQNEAQ (reference sequence). Trimming pared 7 bases from V and 6 bases from J, leaving 16 bases between. There are 15 residues in the CDR3.

V is TRBV24-1 and J is TRBJ1-5; TRBD1 might be the D (5 bases). The CDR3 spans 13 residues. V shed 4 bases and J shed 3 bases, with 6 bases lying between them. The germline V gene encodes CDR1 KGHDR and CDR2 SFDVKD. The chain's CDR3 is CATSDGTNQPQHF. The CDR3 nucleotides are TGTGCCACCAGTGACGGGACCAATCAGCCCCAGCATTTT.

Here the CDR3 reads CASTLSTSPGRSLSTDTQYF. In nucleotides, the CDR3 is TGCGCCAGCACCCTCTCGACTAGCCCGGGACGATCACTAAGCACAGATACGCAGTATTTT. The chain recombines TRBV5-1 with TRBJ2-3, with 7 positions matching TRBD2. CDR3 length: 20 amino acids. The germline gives CDR1 SGHRS, CDR2 YFSETQ. With 6 bases clipped from V and 0 bases from J, the junction kept 22 bases outside the gene matches. Looking up the rest from reference TRBV5-1 and TRBJ2-3 gives the full variable domain: KAGVTQTPRYLIKTRGQQVTLSCSPISGHRSVSWYQQTPGQGLQFLFEYFSETQRNKGNFPGRFSGRQFSNSRSEMNVSTLELGDSALYLCASTLSTSPGRSLSTDTQYFGPGTRLTVL.